The table lists the clone carrying this T cell receptor beta chain with a count of one. Its specificity is not known. Sequencing used immunoSEQ multiplex PCR; TCRdb keeps in-frame clones, though not all of them. Among under 100,000 clones listed, roughly 89% were seen once. The trim removed 0 bases at V and 2 bases at J, leaving 5 bases unmatched. The V gene's germline CDR1 is LGHNA and CDR2 YNFKEQ. The CDR3 loop spans 17 amino acids. This specimen belongs to a study of T cell responses to AZD1222 COVID-19 vaccine. General study points: Targets within unmutated variant regions were reportedly found for nearly half of spike-specific TCRs.

The chain combines TRBV4-2 with TRBJ2-2; 8 nucleotides agree with TRBD2. The sequencing here drew on peripheral blood, taken 28 days after the second AZD1222 dose. This receptor was taken from an adult who received the AZD1222 COVID-19 vaccine. As DNA, the CDR3 is TGTGCCAGCAGCCAAGATCCACTAGCGGTAAACACCGGGGAGCTGTTTTTT. This sequence encodes CASSQDPLAVNTGELFF.